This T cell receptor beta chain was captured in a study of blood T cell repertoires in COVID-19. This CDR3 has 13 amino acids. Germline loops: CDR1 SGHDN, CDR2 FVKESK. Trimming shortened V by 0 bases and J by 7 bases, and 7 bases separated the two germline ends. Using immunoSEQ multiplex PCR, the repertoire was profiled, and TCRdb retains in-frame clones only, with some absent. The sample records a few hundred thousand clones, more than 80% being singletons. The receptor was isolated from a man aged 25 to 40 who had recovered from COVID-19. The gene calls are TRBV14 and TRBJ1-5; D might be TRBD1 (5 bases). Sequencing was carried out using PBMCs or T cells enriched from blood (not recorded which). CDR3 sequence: CASSQDGGQPQHF. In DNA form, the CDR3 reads TGTGCCAGCAGCCAAGATGGGGGGCAGCCCCAGCATTTT.